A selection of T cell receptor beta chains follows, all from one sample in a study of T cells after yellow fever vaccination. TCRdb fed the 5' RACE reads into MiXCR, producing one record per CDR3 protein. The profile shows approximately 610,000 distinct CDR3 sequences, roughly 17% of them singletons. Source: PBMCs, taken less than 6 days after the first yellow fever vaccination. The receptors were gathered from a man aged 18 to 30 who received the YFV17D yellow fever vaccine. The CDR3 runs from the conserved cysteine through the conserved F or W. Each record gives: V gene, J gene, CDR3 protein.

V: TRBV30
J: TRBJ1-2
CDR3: CAWSGQGRNGYTF

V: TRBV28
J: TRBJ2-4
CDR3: CASRHPQGDIQYF

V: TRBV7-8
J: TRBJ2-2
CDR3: CASSLDGPTGELFF

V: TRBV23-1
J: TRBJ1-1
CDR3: CASSQSSSLNTEAFF

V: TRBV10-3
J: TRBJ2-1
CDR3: CAITSQGNSYNEQFF

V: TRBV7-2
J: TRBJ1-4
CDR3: CASTRGQLNEKLFF

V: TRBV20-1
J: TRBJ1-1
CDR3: CSAAGNTEAFF

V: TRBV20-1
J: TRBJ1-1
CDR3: CSAVQGTTEAFF

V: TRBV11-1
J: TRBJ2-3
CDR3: CASRGFTDTQYF

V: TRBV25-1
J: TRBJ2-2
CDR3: CASSERVTGELFF

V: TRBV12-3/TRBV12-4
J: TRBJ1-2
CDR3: CASSLRHRAQGYTF

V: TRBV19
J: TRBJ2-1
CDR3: CASTEAGGQGRNEQFF

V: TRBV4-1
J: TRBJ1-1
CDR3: CASSQDSGSIEAFF

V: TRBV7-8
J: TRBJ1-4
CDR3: CASSSTARSNAFF

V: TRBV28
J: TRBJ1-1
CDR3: CASSWTGQITEAFF

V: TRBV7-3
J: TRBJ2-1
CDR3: CASSLDSAGYNEQFF

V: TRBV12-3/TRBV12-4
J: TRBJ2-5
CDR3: CASSFGPAETQYF

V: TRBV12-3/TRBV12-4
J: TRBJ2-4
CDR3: CATSDLAKNIQYF

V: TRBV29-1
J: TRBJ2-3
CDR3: CSAGISGTDTQYF

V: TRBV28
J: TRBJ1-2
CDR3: CASRLGGYGYTF

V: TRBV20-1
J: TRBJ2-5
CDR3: CSARGLAGVRETQYF

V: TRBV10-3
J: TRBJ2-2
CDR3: CAISESWGTGELFF

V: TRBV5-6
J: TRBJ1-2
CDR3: CASSRGQGARYTF

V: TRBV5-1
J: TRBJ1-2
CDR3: CASSSNGGYTF

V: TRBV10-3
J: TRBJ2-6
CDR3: CAISEPQNTFSGANVLTF

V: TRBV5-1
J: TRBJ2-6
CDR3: CASRNGQGSGANVLTF

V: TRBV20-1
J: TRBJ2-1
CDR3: CSARGMESSYNEQFF

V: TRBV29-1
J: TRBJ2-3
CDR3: CSAQGYTDTQYF

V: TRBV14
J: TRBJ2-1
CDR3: CASSQTRGPYNEQFF

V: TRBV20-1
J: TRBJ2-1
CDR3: CSARDRAGLVDEQFF

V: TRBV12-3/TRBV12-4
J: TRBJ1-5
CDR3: CASTWGDNQPQHF

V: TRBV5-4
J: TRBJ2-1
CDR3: CASRERTSGTYNEQFF

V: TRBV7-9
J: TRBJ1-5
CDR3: CASSTDLGQPQHF

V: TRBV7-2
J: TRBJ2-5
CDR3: CASSGGGGQETQYF

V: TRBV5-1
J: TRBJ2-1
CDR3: CASSRDGSPVEQFF

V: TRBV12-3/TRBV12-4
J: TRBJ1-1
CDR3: CASSLGQGATEAFF

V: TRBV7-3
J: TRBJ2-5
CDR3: CASSLALAETQYF

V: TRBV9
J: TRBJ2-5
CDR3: CASSVGGESSETQYF

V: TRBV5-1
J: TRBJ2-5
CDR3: CASSLGQGGETQYF

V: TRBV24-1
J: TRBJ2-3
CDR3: CATSARTDTQYF

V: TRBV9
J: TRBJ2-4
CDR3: CASSVGTGLSAKNIQYF

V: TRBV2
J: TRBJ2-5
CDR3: CASMQDYQETQYF

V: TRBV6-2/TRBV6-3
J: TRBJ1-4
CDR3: CASRNPSGRNEKLFF

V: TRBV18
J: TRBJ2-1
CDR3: CASSPPPTSGNEQFF

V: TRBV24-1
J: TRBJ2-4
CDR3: CATSDLMGHKNIQYF

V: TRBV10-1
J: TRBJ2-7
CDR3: CASRGRSYEQYF

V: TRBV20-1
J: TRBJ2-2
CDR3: CSASGTGASNTGELFF

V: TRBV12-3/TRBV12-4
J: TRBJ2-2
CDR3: CVSSLARGRLTGELFF

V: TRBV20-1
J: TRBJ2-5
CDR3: CSATSPPFGTQYF

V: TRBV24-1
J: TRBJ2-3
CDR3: CATSDFRTSGGGDTQYF

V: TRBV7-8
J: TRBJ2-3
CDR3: CASSLPVGQGRGTQYF

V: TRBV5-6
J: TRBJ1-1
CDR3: CASSARDRAGSNTEAFF

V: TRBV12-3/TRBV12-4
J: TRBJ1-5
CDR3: CASSRLLINQPQHF

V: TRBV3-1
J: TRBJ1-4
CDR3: CASSQTEGEKLFF

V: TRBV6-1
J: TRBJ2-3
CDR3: CASSEVGSQHDTQYF